Included here is one TCR beta chain sequence, with context. Its antigen is as yet unknown. This record belongs to a study of T cells in localized non-small cell lung cancer. The V gene's germline CDR1 is SGHTA and CDR2 FQGNSA. Trimming removed 1 base from V and 3 bases from J; junction bases left unmatched: 3. The CDR3 is 15 amino acids. Study-wide findings and caveats: Clonality of T cells reached its maximum in uninvolved adjacent lung, surpassing tumor.

Repertoires were generated with immunoSEQ multiplex PCR, while TCRdb's copy carries only in-frame clones and drops some. The table lists roughly 86,000 clones, roughly four fifths of them singletons, with 2.8% in the top ten. This clonotype originated in a man aged 40-75 years with stage I lung adenocarcinoma. The starting material was peripheral blood, obtained before any cancer treatment. The chain carries TRBV7-2 and TRBJ2-3; TRBD2 aligns across 8 bases. The CDR3, as DNA: TGTGCCAGCAGCTTAGGACTAGCGAGTACAGATACGCAGTATTTT. Translated: CASSLGLASTDTQYF.